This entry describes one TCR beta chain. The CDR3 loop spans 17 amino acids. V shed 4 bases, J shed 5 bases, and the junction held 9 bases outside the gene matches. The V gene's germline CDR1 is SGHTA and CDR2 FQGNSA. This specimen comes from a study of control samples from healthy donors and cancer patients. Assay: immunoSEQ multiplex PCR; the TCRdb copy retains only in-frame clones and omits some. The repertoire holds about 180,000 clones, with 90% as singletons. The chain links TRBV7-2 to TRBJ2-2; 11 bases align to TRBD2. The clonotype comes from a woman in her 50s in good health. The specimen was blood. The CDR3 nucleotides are TGTGCCAGCAGCTCGGTGAACCTAGCGGGAGGAACCGGGGAGCTGTTTTTT. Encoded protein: CASSSVNLAGGTGELFF.